This TCR beta chain is from a study of CD4+ T cells in melanoma. Points from the study as a whole: Neoantigen-specific CD4+ T cells in melanoma reportedly had diverse differentiation states. CD8+ T cell, macrophage and B cell function reportedly correlated with neoantigen-specific CD4+ T cells.

Using immunoSEQ multiplex PCR, the repertoire was profiled, and TCRdb retains in-frame clones only, with some absent. Here the sample spans 15,000 to 20,000 clones, over 75% being singletons. This CDR3 comprises 16 residues. V lost 6 bases and J lost 0, with 12 bases in between. Per germline, CDR1 MNHEY and CDR2 SMNVEV (reference sequence). Concerning this clone: The antigen is unknown.

The sequence derives from a human donor with melanoma. Sequenced input: cells from a culture (not recorded whether cultured in vitro). The V call is TRBV27, the J call TRBJ1-6, with D uncertain. The CDR3 nucleotides are TGTGCCAGCAGGCGACTGGAGAGCTCCTATAATTCACCCCTCCACTTT. As protein: CASRRLESSYNSPLHF.